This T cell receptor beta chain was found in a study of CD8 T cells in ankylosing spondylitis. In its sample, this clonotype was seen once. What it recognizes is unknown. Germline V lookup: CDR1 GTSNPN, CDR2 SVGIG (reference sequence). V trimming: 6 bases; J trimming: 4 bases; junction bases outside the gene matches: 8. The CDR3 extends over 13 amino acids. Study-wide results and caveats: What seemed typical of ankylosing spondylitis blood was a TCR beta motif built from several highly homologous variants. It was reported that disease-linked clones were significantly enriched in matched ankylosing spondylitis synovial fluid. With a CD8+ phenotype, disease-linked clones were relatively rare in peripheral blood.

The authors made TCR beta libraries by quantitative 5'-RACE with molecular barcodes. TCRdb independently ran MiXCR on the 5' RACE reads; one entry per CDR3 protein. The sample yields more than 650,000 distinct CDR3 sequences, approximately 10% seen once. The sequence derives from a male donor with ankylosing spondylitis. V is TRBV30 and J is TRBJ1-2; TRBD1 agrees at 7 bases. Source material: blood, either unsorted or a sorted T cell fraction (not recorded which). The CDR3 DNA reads TGTGCCTGCCCGACAGGGATAAGCTATGGCTACACCTTC. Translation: CACPTGISYGYTF.